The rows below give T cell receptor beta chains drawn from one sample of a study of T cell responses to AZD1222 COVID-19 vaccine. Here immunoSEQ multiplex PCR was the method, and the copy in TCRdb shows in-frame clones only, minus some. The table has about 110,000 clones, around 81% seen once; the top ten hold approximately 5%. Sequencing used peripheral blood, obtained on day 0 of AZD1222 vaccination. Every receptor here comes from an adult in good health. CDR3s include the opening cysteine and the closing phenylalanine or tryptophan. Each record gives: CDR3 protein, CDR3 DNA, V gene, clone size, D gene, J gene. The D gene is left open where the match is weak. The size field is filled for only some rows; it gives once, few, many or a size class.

cdr3_aa: CASSVAAADGPNSPLHF
cdr3_nt: TGTGCCAGCAGCGTAGCCGCCGCGGACGGGCCCAATTCACCCCTCCACTTT
v_call: TRBV9
clone_size: .
d_call: .
j_call: TRBJ1-6

cdr3_aa: CASEEDPSSYNEQFF
cdr3_nt: TGCGCGAGCGAGGAGGACCCGAGCTCCTACAATGAGCAGTTCTTC
v_call: TRBV5-1
clone_size: .
d_call: .
j_call: TRBJ2-1

cdr3_aa: CASSFWDSNTEAFF
cdr3_nt: TGTGCCAGCAGCTTCTGGGACAGCAACACTGAAGCTTTCTTT
v_call: TRBV5-5
clone_size: .
d_call: TRBD1
j_call: TRBJ1-1

cdr3_aa: CASSYWGGGNTGELFF
cdr3_nt: TGTGCCAGCAGTTATTGGGGGGGCGGGAACACCGGGGAGCTGTTTTTT
v_call: TRBV6-2/TRBV6-3
clone_size: .
d_call: .
j_call: TRBJ2-2

cdr3_aa: CASSLRTGGVGAFF
cdr3_nt: TGTGCCAGCAGCTTAAGGACAGGGGGCGTGGGAGCTTTCTTT
v_call: TRBV5-6
clone_size: .
d_call: TRBD1
j_call: TRBJ1-1

cdr3_aa: CASTWLGTGSQGSPLHF
cdr3_nt: TGTGCCAGCACGTGGTTGGGGACAGGGTCCCAGGGTTCACCCCTCCACTTT
v_call: TRBV13
clone_size: .
d_call: TRBD1
j_call: TRBJ1-6

cdr3_aa: CASRTRTGPNTGELFF
cdr3_nt: TGTGCCAGCCGCACCCGGACAGGTCCTAACACCGGGGAGCTGTTTTTT
v_call: TRBV28
clone_size: .
d_call: TRBD1
j_call: TRBJ2-2

cdr3_aa: CSATREETQYF
cdr3_nt: TGCAGTGCTACTAGGGAAGAGACCCAGTACTTC
v_call: TRBV20-1
clone_size: .
d_call: .
j_call: TRBJ2-5

cdr3_aa: CASSYSRWANVLTF
cdr3_nt: TGTGCCAGCAGTTACTCGCGGTGGGCCAACGTCCTGACTTTC
v_call: TRBV6-5
clone_size: .
d_call: .
j_call: TRBJ2-6

cdr3_aa: CASGLDKGGLNTEAFF
cdr3_nt: TGTGCTAGTGGTTTGGACAAGGGGGGTCTGAACACTGAAGCTTTCTTT
v_call: TRBV12-5
clone_size: .
d_call: .
j_call: TRBJ1-1

cdr3_aa: CASRTAKNTEAFF
cdr3_nt: TGCGCCAGCAGAACAGCTAAGAACACTGAAGCTTTCTTT
v_call: TRBV10-1
clone_size: .
d_call: .
j_call: TRBJ1-1

cdr3_aa: CASSPQGVNTEAFF
cdr3_nt: TGCGCCAGCAGCCCACAGGGGGTGAACACTGAAGCTTTCTTT
v_call: TRBV5-1
clone_size: .
d_call: TRBD1
j_call: TRBJ1-1

cdr3_aa: CASSSLGQGRSPLHF
cdr3_nt: TGTGCCAGCAGCTCCTTGGGACAGGGAAGATCACCCCTCCACTTT
v_call: TRBV7-2
clone_size: few
d_call: TRBD1
j_call: TRBJ1-6

cdr3_aa: CAWSVQGSTDTQYF
cdr3_nt: TGTGCCTGGAGTGTACAGGGGAGCACAGATACGCAGTATTTT
v_call: TRBV30
clone_size: .
d_call: TRBD1
j_call: TRBJ2-3

cdr3_aa: CASSDSQSSYNSPLHF
cdr3_nt: TGTGCCAGCAGTGATTCGCAGAGCTCCTATAATTCACCCCTCCACTTT
v_call: TRBV6-1
clone_size: once
d_call: .
j_call: TRBJ1-6

cdr3_aa: CASRRQGTNSPLHF
cdr3_nt: TGTGCCAGCAGGCGACAGGGGACTAATTCACCCCTCCACTTT
v_call: TRBV2
clone_size: .
d_call: TRBD1
j_call: TRBJ1-6

cdr3_aa: CASSLVGTRTEAFF
cdr3_nt: TGTGCCAGCAGTTTAGTAGGGACGAGGACTGAAGCTTTCTTT
v_call: TRBV28
clone_size: .
d_call: .
j_call: TRBJ1-1

cdr3_aa: CASKGVESGETQYF
cdr3_nt: TGTGCCAGCAAAGGGGTGGAGAGTGGAGAGACCCAGTACTTC
v_call: TRBV3-1/TRBV3-2
clone_size: .
d_call: .
j_call: TRBJ2-5

cdr3_aa: CASSYPAAAYEQYF
cdr3_nt: TGTGCCAGCAGTTACCCGGCAGCTGCCTACGAGCAGTACTTC
v_call: TRBV6-2/TRBV6-3
clone_size: .
d_call: .
j_call: TRBJ2-7

cdr3_aa: CASSISPGGAYEQYF
cdr3_nt: TGTGCCAGCAGCATAAGTCCAGGGGGAGCCTACGAGCAGTACTTC
v_call: TRBV7-2
clone_size: once
d_call: TRBD1
j_call: TRBJ2-7

cdr3_aa: CASSLGFATNEKLFF
cdr3_nt: TGTGCCAGCAGCCTGGGATTTGCAACTAATGAAAAACTGTTTTTT
v_call: TRBV28
clone_size: few
d_call: .
j_call: TRBJ1-4

cdr3_aa: CSARKGAEAFF
cdr3_nt: TGCAGTGCTAGAAAGGGCGCTGAAGCTTTCTTT
v_call: TRBV20-1
clone_size: few
d_call: .
j_call: TRBJ1-1

cdr3_aa: CASRGSRGDTGELFF
cdr3_nt: TGTGCCAGCAGGGGATCGAGGGGCGACACCGGGGAGCTGTTTTTT
v_call: TRBV7-8
clone_size: .
d_call: .
j_call: TRBJ2-2

cdr3_aa: CASSMGGLRSPLHF
cdr3_nt: TGTGCCAGTAGTATGGGGGGGTTGAGATCACCCCTCCACTTT
v_call: TRBV19
clone_size: .
d_call: .
j_call: TRBJ1-6

cdr3_aa: CASSEAGGTAGELFF
cdr3_nt: TGCGCCAGCAGTGAGGCAGGGGGCACGGCCGGGGAGCTGTTTTTT
v_call: TRBV10-1
clone_size: .
d_call: TRBD1
j_call: TRBJ2-2

cdr3_aa: CSASEGGNQPQHF
cdr3_nt: TGCAGTGCTAGTGAAGGCGGCAATCAGCCCCAGCATTTT
v_call: TRBV20-1
clone_size: .
d_call: .
j_call: TRBJ1-5

cdr3_aa: CASSRESAYGYTF
cdr3_nt: TGTGCCAGCAGCAGGGAGTCGGCCTATGGCTACACCTTC
v_call: TRBV2
clone_size: .
d_call: .
j_call: TRBJ1-2

cdr3_aa: CASSSNRGIYNEQFF
cdr3_nt: TGTGCCAGCAGCTCCAACCGGGGTATATACAATGAGCAGTTCTTC
v_call: TRBV7-2
clone_size: .
d_call: .
j_call: TRBJ2-1

cdr3_aa: CASSPRLAGETQYF
cdr3_nt: TGTGCCAGCAGTCCTAGGCTCGCCGGGGAGACCCAGTACTTC
v_call: TRBV28
clone_size: .
d_call: .
j_call: TRBJ2-5

cdr3_aa: CSARGTEAFF
cdr3_nt: TGCAGTGCTAGAGGCACTGAAGCTTTCTTT
v_call: TRBV20-1
clone_size: .
d_call: .
j_call: TRBJ1-1

cdr3_aa: CASSSRAGGGEKLFF
cdr3_nt: TGTGCCAGCAGCTCTAGGGCAGGGGGCGGTGAAAAACTGTTTTTT
v_call: TRBV7-9
clone_size: .
d_call: TRBD1
j_call: TRBJ1-4

cdr3_aa: CASSLGTSGIDTGELFF
cdr3_nt: TGCGCCAGCAGCTTGGGGACTAGCGGGATTGACACCGGGGAGCTGTTTTTT
v_call: TRBV5-1
clone_size: .
d_call: TRBD2
j_call: TRBJ2-2

cdr3_aa: CASSPRRLAAYNEQFF
cdr3_nt: TGTGCCAGCAGCCCAAGGAGACTAGCGGCCTACAATGAGCAGTTCTTC
v_call: TRBV11-2
clone_size: few
d_call: TRBD2
j_call: TRBJ2-1

cdr3_aa: CATSPDRGRYEQYF
cdr3_nt: TGTGCCACCAGTCCTGACAGGGGGCGGTACGAGCAGTACTTC
v_call: TRBV15
clone_size: .
d_call: TRBD1
j_call: TRBJ2-7

cdr3_aa: CASSSRGNNSPLHF
cdr3_nt: TGTGCCAGCAGCTCCCGGGGGAATAATTCACCCCTCCACTTT
v_call: TRBV11-1
clone_size: .
d_call: .
j_call: TRBJ1-6

cdr3_aa: CASSLAGGQETQYF
cdr3_nt: TGTGCCAGCAGCTTAGCCGGCGGACAAGAGACCCAGTACTTC
v_call: TRBV7-2
clone_size: few
d_call: .
j_call: TRBJ2-5

cdr3_aa: CASGGNSYEQYF
cdr3_nt: TGTGCCAGCGGGGGGAACTCCTACGAGCAGTACTTC
v_call: TRBV9
clone_size: .
d_call: .
j_call: TRBJ2-7

cdr3_aa: CASSLGNSPLHF
cdr3_nt: TGTGCCAGCAGCTTGGGCAATTCACCCCTCCACTTT
v_call: TRBV5-4
clone_size: .
d_call: .
j_call: TRBJ1-6

cdr3_aa: CASSFPRGGTEAFF
cdr3_nt: TGTGCCAGCAGTTTCCCTAGAGGGGGCACTGAAGCTTTCTTT
v_call: TRBV28
clone_size: .
d_call: .
j_call: TRBJ1-1

cdr3_aa: CASPQGTARFTDTQYF
cdr3_nt: TGTGCCAGCCCCCAAGGGACAGCGAGGTTCACAGATACGCAGTATTTT
v_call: TRBV6-8
clone_size: .
d_call: TRBD1
j_call: TRBJ2-3

cdr3_aa: CATSRDRTGGLPDGYTF
cdr3_nt: TGTGCCACCAGCAGAGATCGAACAGGGGGTCTACCAGATGGCTACACCTTC
v_call: TRBV15
clone_size: .
d_call: TRBD1
j_call: TRBJ1-2

cdr3_aa: CASRRQGSNNEQFF
cdr3_nt: TGCGCCAGCAGGCGGCAGGGTAGTAACAATGAGCAGTTCTTC
v_call: TRBV5-1
clone_size: .
d_call: .
j_call: TRBJ2-1

cdr3_aa: CASSFDTSNEKLFF
cdr3_nt: TGTGCCAGCAGCTTCGACACCTCTAATGAAAAACTGTTTTTT
v_call: TRBV7-2
clone_size: .
d_call: .
j_call: TRBJ1-4

cdr3_aa: CASSLDILGELFF
cdr3_nt: TGTGCCAGCAGCTTGGACATCCTAGGGGAACTGTTTTTT
v_call: TRBV7-9
clone_size: .
d_call: .
j_call: TRBJ1-4

cdr3_aa: CASSNIGGAEAFF
cdr3_nt: TGTGCCAGCAGCAACATTGGAGGCGCTGAAGCTTTCTTT
v_call: TRBV21-1
clone_size: .
d_call: .
j_call: TRBJ1-1